Shown below are 25 T cell receptor beta chains from a single sample sequenced in a study of blood T cell repertoires in COVID-19. Generated by immunoSEQ multiplex PCR, the TCRdb table keeps only in-frame clones and is missing some. The sample lists some 130,000 clones, around 88% occurring once. The sample consisted of peripheral blood. Source of these receptors: a man between 50 and 59 years old with acute or convalescent COVID-19.

The chain carries TRBV28 and TRBJ2-1; TRBD2 is a possible D gene (5 bases). The CDR3 spans 19 residues. CDR1 is MDHEN and CDR2 is SYDVKM in the germline V gene. Trimming removed 1 base from V and 10 bases from J, with 29 bases in between. CDR3 DNA sequence: TGTGCCAGCAGTTTATTTTCGGCCCGTTCGGGATTGGACCCTGGGGAGCAGTTCTTC. Residues: CASSLFSARSGLDPGEQFF.

This clone was seen only once. V is TRBV10-3 and J is TRBJ1-1; D gene uncertain. Germline values: CDR1 ENHRY, CDR2 SYGVKD. CDR3 length equals 15 residues. The V end was cut by 1 base, the J end by 1 base, with 10 bases between. CDR3 coding DNA: TGTGCCATCAGTGAGTACATACAGCAGAACACTGAAGCTTTCTTT. It codes for CAISEYIQQNTEAFF.

The V gene is TRBV5-1, the J gene TRBJ1-2; 7 bases line up with TRBD1. Germline CDR1 SGHRS, CDR2 YFSETQ. The length of the CDR3 is 12 residues. The junction had 3 bases not matched to a gene; V was cut back by 4 bases and J by 6 bases. CDR3 protein: CASSRTGDGYTF. The CDR3 bases are TGCGCCAGCAGCAGAACAGGGGATGGCTACACCTTC.

This chain joins TRBV2 and TRBJ1-1; TRBD1 aligns across 7 bases. Germline-derived CDR1 and CDR2 are SNHLY and FYNNEI. J was trimmed by 5 bases and V by 4 bases; bases with no gene match: 7. There are 14 residues in the CDR3. The CDR3 nucleotides are TGTGCCAGCAGTGTAGAGGGGGCGCGGACTGAAGCTTTCTTT. Protein product: CASSVEGARTEAFF.

The V call is TRBV4-1, the J call TRBJ1-1; D possibly corresponds to TRBD1 (5 bases). Germline assignment: CDR1 MGHRA and CDR2 YSYEKL. This CDR3 has 14 amino acids. V was shortened by 1 base and J by 1 base, with 7 bases between the two germline ends. The CDR3 here is CASSQVRGNTEAFF. Here the CDR3 DNA reads TGCGCCAGCAGCCAAGTTAGGGGGAACACTGAAGCTTTCTTT.

The gene calls are TRBV5-1 and TRBJ1-1, with D possibly being TRBD1 (6 bases). Germline V CDR1 and CDR2: SGHRS, YFSETQ. There are 15 residues in the CDR3. Trimming took off 3 bases at V and 3 bases at J, with 15 bases between the two ends. CDR3 sequence (DNA): TGCGCCAGCAGCTCACACAGGGATGAGGACACTGAAGCTTTCTTT. Protein: CASSSHRDEDTEAFF.

CDR3 protein: CASSRDTFSQPQHF. The DNA of the CDR3 is TGTGCCAGCAGCCGAGACACTTTCAGTCAGCCCCAGCATTTT. The rearrangement uses TRBV6-5 and TRBJ1-5, with no clear D. V gave up 6 bases and J gave up 6 bases, with 15 bases separating them. In germline, CDR1 is MNHEY, CDR2 SVGAGI. The CDR3 covers 14 residues.

The V call is TRBV5-6, the J call TRBJ1-1; D is unresolved. Germline assignment: CDR1 SGHDT and CDR2 YYEEEE. V was clipped by 0 bases and J by 4 bases, with 22 bases between them. The CDR3 has 18 amino acids. The CDR3: CASSLASAPRAWSTEAFF. For the CDR3, the DNA is TGTGCCAGCAGCTTGGCCTCAGCTCCGAGGGCATGGAGCACTGAAGCTTTCTTT. Looking up the rest from reference TRBV5-6 and TRBJ1-1 gives the full variable domain: DAGVTQSPTHLIKTRGQQVTLRCSPKSGHDTVSWYQQALGQGPQFIFQYYEEEERQRGNFPDRFSGHQFPNYSSELNVNALLLGDSALYLCASSLASAPRAWSTEAFFGQGTRLTVV.

The V call is TRBV7-3, the J call TRBJ2-2; D not certain. The CDR3 contains 13 residues. From germline, CDR1 is SGHTA and CDR2 FQGTGA. Trimming removed 5 bases at V and 6 bases at J, with 10 bases between. CDR3 bases: TGTGCCAGCAGCCACTGGAGTGCCGGGGAGCTGTTTTTT. Its translation: CASSHWSAGELFF.

The rearrangement joins TRBV5-4 to TRBJ2-6; TRBD1 is a possible D gene (6 bases). This CDR3 spans 15 amino acids. Trimming pared 4 bases from V and 0 bases from J, leaving 8 bases between. Germline CDR1 and CDR2: SGHNT and YYREEE (reference sequence). DNA for the CDR3: TGTGCCAGCAGCGCGGACAGCTCTGGGGCCAACGTCCTGACTTTC. Protein: CASSADSSGANVLTF.

This clone was counted many times. This chain joins TRBV6-4 and TRBJ1-6, with D possibly matching TRBD1 (5 bases). The CDR3 runs 14 residues. V was trimmed by 5 bases and J by 7 bases, leaving 12 bases between them. Looked up from germline, CDR1 is MRHNA and CDR2 is SNTAGT. CDR3 in amino acids: CASSISPGNSPLHF. Here the CDR3 DNA reads TGTGCCAGCAGTATTTCTCCAGGGAATTCACCCCTCCACTTT.

V and J are TRBV7-2 and TRBJ2-7; 12 bases fit TRBD2. With V trimmed by 1 base and J by 4 bases, 5 bases remained unmatched. CDR1 SGHTA and CDR2 FQGNSA come from the germline V gene. This CDR3 spans 16 amino acids. This chain's CDR3 is CASSLESGLAGYEQYF. In DNA, the CDR3 is TGTGCCAGCAGCTTAGAATCCGGACTAGCGGGGTACGAGCAGTACTTC. Together with reference TRBV7-2 and TRBJ2-7, the CDR3 gives the full variable domain: GAGVSQSPSNKVTEKGKDVELRCDPISGHTALYWYRQSLGQGLEFLIYFQGNSAPDKSGLPSDRFSAERTGGSVSTLTIQRTQQEDSAVYLCASSLESGLAGYEQYFGPGTRLTVT.

The V call is TRBV7-3, the J call TRBJ2-2; 8 bases are a match to TRBD1. V trimming: 2 bases; J trimming: 5 bases; junction bases outside the gene matches: 7. The CDR3 sequence is 16 residues long. Germline-derived CDR1 and CDR2 are SGHTA and FQGTGA. In nucleotides, the CDR3 is TGTGCCAGCAGCTTACTCCCTCAGGGGGCAACCGGGGAGCTGTTTTTT. Translation: CASSLLPQGATGELFF.

This chain uses TRBV10-1 with TRBJ1-1; a possible D gene is TRBD1 (6 bases). Germline CDR1 reads WNHNN; CDR2 reads SYGVQD (reference sequence). V lost 5 bases to trimming and J lost 4 bases, with 11 bases between them. The CDR3 consists of 13 residues. The CDR3 region has the DNA TGCGCCAGCAGTCCCAAAGGGGGCACTGAAGCTTTCTTT. This sequence encodes CASSPKGGTEAFF.

V is TRBV9 and J is TRBJ2-1; 8 nucleotides match TRBD2. This CDR3 region has 16 residues. Germline V lookup: CDR1 SGDLS, CDR2 YYNGEE. V lost 0 bases, J lost 9 bases, and 11 bases stayed unmatched. Here the CDR3 DNA reads TGTGCCAGCAGCGTAGTCCCGGGAGGGGTTAGTGGTGAGCAGTTCTTC. It codes for CASSVVPGGVSGEQFF.

The chain combines TRBV2 with TRBJ1-2; D might be TRBD1 (5 bases). CDR3 length equals 12 residues. Deletions cut 4 bases from V and 4 bases from J, with 7 bases between. CDR1 and CDR2 (germline): SNHLY, FYNNEI. DNA of the CDR3: TGTGCCAGCAGTGGAGACAGCTATGGCTACACCTTC. Its translation: CASSGDSYGYTF.

This clone was recorded a few times. The V and J genes are TRBV28 and TRBJ2-5, with a weak D call TRBD1 (9 bases). The CDR3 extends over 15 amino acids. Germline CDR1 MDHEN, CDR2 SYDVKM. The germline V and J ends were trimmed by 5 bases and 3 bases, with 16 bases remaining between them. The CDR3 here is CASSPGGDREETQYF. CDR3 in DNA: TGTGCCAGCAGTCCGGGGGGGGACAGGGAAGAGACCCAGTACTTC.

V gene TRBV6-5 combines with J gene TRBJ1-1; the match to TRBD1 covers 7 bases. There are 14 residues in the CDR3. Germline values: CDR1 MNHEY, CDR2 SVGAGI. V trimming: 0 bases; J trimming: 5 bases; junction bases outside the gene matches: 3. The CDR3 region has the DNA TGTGCCAGCAGTTACTCTTACAGGGGAACTGAAGCTTTCTTT. Residues: CASSYSYRGTEAFF.

The chain employs TRBV2 and TRBJ2-7; no reliable D call. V shed 3 bases and J shed 2 bases, with 8 bases lying between them. Germline V gene data show CDR1 as SNHLY and CDR2 as FYNNEI. The CDR3 is 13 residues long. CDR3: CASSDHRAYEQYF. Written as DNA, the CDR3 is TGTGCCAGCAGTGACCACAGAGCCTACGAGCAGTACTTC.

The chain is built from TRBV18 and TRBJ2-2, with 9 nucleotides matching TRBD1. The germline V gene encodes CDR1 KGHSH and CDR2 LQKENI. V lost 3 bases to trimming and J lost 0 bases; unmatched junction nucleotides: 2. This CDR3 is built from 16 residues. The CDR3 protein is CASSPGTGTNTGELFF. CDR3 coding DNA: TGTGCCAGCTCACCCGGGACAGGGACGAACACCGGGGAGCTGTTTTTT.

V is TRBV11-1 and J is TRBJ2-5; the D is unclear. The CDR3 has 15 amino acids. The germline CDR1 and CDR2 sequences are SGHAT and FQDESV (reference sequence). V shed 4 bases and J shed 2 bases, with 14 bases lying between them. The CDR3 nucleotides read TGTGCCAGCAGCTCCGTCCGTTGGCAGCAAGAGACCCAGTACTTC. Protein sequence: CASSSVRWQQETQYF. Drawing the rest from reference TRBV11-1 and TRBJ2-5, the complete variable domain is EAEVAQSPRYKITEKSQAVAFWCDPISGHATLYWYRQILGQGPELLVQFQDESVVDDSQLPKDRFSAERLKGVDSTLKIQPAELGDSAMYLCASSSVRWQQETQYFGPGTRLLVL.

The rearrangement links TRBV10-2 to TRBJ2-5; D remains unclear. From germline, CDR1 is WSHSY and CDR2 SAAADI. V lost 0 bases and J 7 bases, leaving 12 bases between the germline ends. The CDR3 runs to 14 residues. CDR3 in amino acids: CASSESSTGGTQYF. In DNA, the CDR3 is TGCGCCAGCAGTGAGTCGAGTACGGGTGGGACCCAGTACTTC.

The chain has TRBV9 and TRBJ1-1, with TRBD1 as a possible D gene (5 bases). This CDR3 comprises 13 residues. Trimming stripped 2 bases from V and 5 bases from J, with 10 bases between. The germline gives CDR1 SGDLS, CDR2 YYNGEE. CDR3 nucleotides: TGTGCCAGCAGCGTTTCAGGGCTGACTGAAGCTTTCTTT. Amino acid sequence: CASSVSGLTEAFF.

This rearrangement joins TRBV25-1 to TRBJ2-1, with a tentative D call TRBD1 (5 bases). Per germline, CDR1 MGHDK and CDR2 SYGVNS. The CDR3 loop spans 14 amino acids. V lost 5 bases and J 2 bases, leaving 10 bases between the germline ends. CDR3 loop: CASSSWGAYNEQFF. The CDR3 DNA follows: TGTGCCAGCAGTTCTTGGGGCGCCTACAATGAGCAGTTCTTC. The variable domain in full, with the rest retrieved from reference TRBV25-1 and TRBJ2-1, is EADIYQTPRYLVIGTGKKITLECSQTMGHDKMYWYQQDPGMELHLIHYSYGVNSTEKGDLSSESTVSRIRTEHFPLTLESARPSHTSQYLCASSSWGAYNEQFFGPGTRLTVL.

This chain uses TRBV6-5 with TRBJ2-3; no clear D gene. Germline V gene data show CDR1 as MNHEY and CDR2 as SVGAGI. Deletions cut 8 bases from V and 8 bases from J, with 14 bases between. This CDR3 has 12 residues. CDR3 amino acids: CASAKSPGTQYF. The CDR3 DNA sequence: TGTGCCAGCGCTAAGTCCCCAGGTACGCAGTATTTT.